Presented here are 3 T cell receptor beta chains from one specimen sequenced in a study of blood T cells in healthy people across ages. Alongside a J-beta primer mix, a sample-barcoded 5' primer served in a second PCR lasting about 7 to 11 cycles. TCRdb re-called the 5' RACE reads with MiXCR, one entry per CDR3 protein. The table lists about 1.7 million distinct CDR3 sequences, 28% of them singletons, with about 8% in the top ten. The sequenced sample was blood. The receptors were gathered from a woman between 25 and 40 years old in good health.

Only a few counts were recorded for this clonotype. This sequence joins TRBV27 and TRBJ2-5; 10 bases fit TRBD1. The CDR3 spans 15 residues. Trimming cost V 4 bases and J 5 bases; bases outside gene matches: 7. CDR1 is MNHEY, CDR2 SMNVEV, per germline (reference sequence). CDR3 bases: TGTGCCAGCAGTTCCACGACAGGGGGCGGGGAGACCCAGTACTTC. This sequence encodes CASSSTTGGGETQYF.

The chain joins TRBV3-1 to TRBJ2-3, with TRBD2 as a possible D gene (5 bases). Trimming shortened V by 4 bases and J by 5 bases, and 25 bases separated the two germline ends. This CDR3 spans 18 amino acids. Germline V lookup: CDR1 LGHDT, CDR2 YNNKEL (reference sequence). Here the CDR3 DNA reads TGTGCCAGCAGCCGAAACATAGCGTCGGGTACTGCACTAGATACGCAGTATTTT. Its translation: CASSRNIASGTALDTQYF.

The V gene is TRBV2, the J gene TRBJ1-2, with 8 nucleotides matching TRBD1. The CDR3 has 13 amino acids. CDR1 and CDR2 from the germline V gene are SNHLY and FYNNEI. Unmatched junction bases numbered 5, after V lost 9 bases and J lost 2 bases. The CDR3 DNA follows: TGTGCCAGAGGGACAGGAGCGAACTATGGCTACACCTTC. Its translation: CARGTGANYGYTF.